Listed below are T cell receptor beta chains from one sample, sequenced in a study of T-cell reconstitution after alpha-beta-depleted transplantation in children. TCRdb redid the calling of the PCR reads with MiXCR, one entry per CDR3 protein. The data show hundreds of thousands of distinct CDR3 sequences, with 18% seen just once and around 3.3% held by the top ten. The source material was PBMCs from the stem cell graft donor, sampled from the stem cell graft. All receptors derive from a human donor who donated a stem cell graft to a child with acute lymphoblastic leukemia. The CDR3 runs from the conserved cysteine through the conserved F or W.

>TRBJ2-1|TRBV5-6
CASSFDPLRPNEQFF
>TRBJ2-7|TRBV28
CASSRLSGNEQYF
>TRBJ1-3|TRBV18
CASSLFGPGNTIYF
>TRBJ2-5|TRBV5-1
CASSFVEGTRETQYF
>TRBJ1-5|TRBV20-1
CCASRPDRVNQPQHF
>TRBJ2-1|TRBV14
CASSQGQELRGAYNEQFF
>TRBJ2-2|TRBV15
CATSRDMAGALNGELFF
>TRBJ1-5|TRBV5-6
CASSLAAYNQPQHF
>TRBJ2-7|TRBV27
CASSSGLGFYEQYF
>TRBJ1-5|TRBV4-1
CASSQARYQPQHF
>TRBJ1-5|TRBV11-1
CASSKGQILLGMDQPQHF
>TRBJ1-6|TRBV12-3/TRBV12-4
CASSFDGSPLHF
>TRBJ1-5|TRBV27
CASSPRDSDQPQHF
>TRBJ2-5|TRBV10-3
CAINQAVQETQYF
>TRBJ1-2|TRBV9
CASTLVGHGKTYYGYTF
>TRBJ1-1|TRBV12-3/TRBV12-4
CASSFEWDTEAFF
>TRBJ2-1|TRBV12-3/TRBV12-4
CASSPTARFNEQFF
>TRBJ2-1|TRBV27
CASSSTPAGGPYNEQFF
>TRBJ2-1|TRBV20-1
CSAREWDREQFF
>TRBJ2-3|TRBV20-1
CSARDLDRDRTDTQYF
>TRBJ2-2|TRBV6-1
CASNVAGEATGELFF
>TRBJ2-7|TRBV18
CASSPPHEETAFYEQYF
>TRBJ2-1|TRBV20-1
CSATQGRGGYNEQFF
>TRBJ2-3|TRBV12-3/TRBV12-4
CASSLRLATQYF
>TRBJ2-2|TRBV12-3/TRBV12-4
CASSLWGASGSPTGELFF
>TRBJ2-7|TRBV29-1
CSVGGGSLYEQYF
>TRBJ2-3|TRBV7-6
CASSFRGTTDTQYF
>TRBJ2-7|TRBV10-3
CAISPQAGGTYEQYF
>TRBJ2-3|TRBV10-3
CAHRAPTARASTDTQYF
>TRBJ2-1|TRBV10-3
CAISGPGSSYNEQFF
>TRBJ2-1|TRBV9
CASSVEARHNEQFF
>TRBJ2-7|TRBV20-1
CSARSFSGRLEQYF
>TRBJ2-3|TRBV30
CAWRLDRTDTQYF
>TRBJ2-7|TRBV5-1
CASSLSGTGVSYEQYF
>TRBJ2-1|TRBV7-2
CASSFGLAGADEQFF
>TRBJ1-2|TRBV25-1
CASSESFSAGYGYTF
>TRBJ1-1|TRBV12-3/TRBV12-4
CASTLAMWAEAFF
>TRBJ1-2|TRBV19
CASTGSLNGYTF
>TRBJ2-1|TRBV5-1
CASSSSGGWGNEQFF
>TRBJ2-3|TRBV15
CATSFRGSRWGRTDTQYF
>TRBJ1-5|TRBV27
CASSLSGPAEPTYSNQPQHF
>TRBJ2-7|TRBV7-9
CASSRRLAGGNDEQYF
>TRBJ1-1|TRBV9
CASSVDSGVTTEAFF
>TRBJ1-3|TRBV3-1
CASSQDGRQAVPSGNTIYF
>TRBJ2-6|TRBV6-5
CASSSTGSGANVLTF
>TRBJ1-1|TRBV7-9
CASSLAISRDTEAFF
>TRBJ2-7|TRBV30
CAWSSGDYEQYF
>TRBJ2-1|TRBV12-3/TRBV12-4
CASSLDLLAGVGNEQFF
>TRBJ2-1|TRBV2
CASKGQGTNEQFF
>TRBJ1-2|TRBV7-9
CASSLVGFNYGYTF
>TRBJ2-6|TRBV12-3/TRBV12-4
CASSFVSTSGRAGGPGANGLTF
>TRBJ2-2|TRBV2
CASIRLAGGTGELFF
>TRBJ2-1|TRBV30
CAWSQPGGGNEQFF
>TRBJ1-5|TRBV9
CASSVAEAHQPQHF
>TRBJ1-2|TRBV12-3/TRBV12-4
CASSSEVPGYTF